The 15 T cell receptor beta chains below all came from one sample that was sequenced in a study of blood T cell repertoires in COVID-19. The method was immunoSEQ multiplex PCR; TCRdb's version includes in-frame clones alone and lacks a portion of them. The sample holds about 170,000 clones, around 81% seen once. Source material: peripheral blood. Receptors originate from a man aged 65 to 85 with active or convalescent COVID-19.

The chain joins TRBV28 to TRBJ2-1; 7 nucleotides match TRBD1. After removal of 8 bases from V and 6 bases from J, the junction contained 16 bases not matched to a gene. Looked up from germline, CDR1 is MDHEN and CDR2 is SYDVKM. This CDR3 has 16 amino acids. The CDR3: CASHDPGGPYPNEQFF. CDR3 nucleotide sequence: TGTGCCAGCCATGATCCAGGGGGACCATATCCCAATGAGCAGTTCTTC.

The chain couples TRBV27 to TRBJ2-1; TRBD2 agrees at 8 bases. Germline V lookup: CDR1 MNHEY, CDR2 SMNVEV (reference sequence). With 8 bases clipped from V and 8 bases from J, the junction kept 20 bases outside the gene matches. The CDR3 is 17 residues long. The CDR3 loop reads CASARGGILTSVHEQFF. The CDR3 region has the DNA TGTGCCAGCGCCCGGGGGGGTATCCTGACCTCGGTCCATGAGCAGTTCTTC.

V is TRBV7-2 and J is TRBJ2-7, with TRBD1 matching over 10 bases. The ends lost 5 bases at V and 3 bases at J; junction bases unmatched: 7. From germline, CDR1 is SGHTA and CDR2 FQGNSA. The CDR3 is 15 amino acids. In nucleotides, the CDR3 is TGTGCCAGCAGCCCGGGCGGGACAGGGGTCTACGAGCAGTACTTC. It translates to CASSPGGTGVYEQYF. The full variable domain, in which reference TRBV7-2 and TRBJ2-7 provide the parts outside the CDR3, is GAGVSQSPSNKVTEKGKDVELRCDPISGHTALYWYRQSLGQGLEFLIYFQGNSAPDKSGLPSDRFSAERTGGSVSTLTIQRTQQEDSAVYLCASSPGGTGVYEQYFGPGTRLTVT.

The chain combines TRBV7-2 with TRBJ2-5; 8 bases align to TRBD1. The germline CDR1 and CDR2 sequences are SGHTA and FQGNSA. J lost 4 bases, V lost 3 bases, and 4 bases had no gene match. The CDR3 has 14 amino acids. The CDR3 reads CASSFLTGGETQYF. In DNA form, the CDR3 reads TGTGCCAGCAGCTTCCTAACAGGGGGAGAGACCCAGTACTTC.

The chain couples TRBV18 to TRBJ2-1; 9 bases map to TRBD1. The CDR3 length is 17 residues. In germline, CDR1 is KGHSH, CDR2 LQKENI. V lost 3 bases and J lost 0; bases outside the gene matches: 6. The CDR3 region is CASSPITGGASYNEQFF. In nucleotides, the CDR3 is TGTGCCAGCTCACCCATTACAGGGGGCGCCTCCTACAATGAGCAGTTCTTC.

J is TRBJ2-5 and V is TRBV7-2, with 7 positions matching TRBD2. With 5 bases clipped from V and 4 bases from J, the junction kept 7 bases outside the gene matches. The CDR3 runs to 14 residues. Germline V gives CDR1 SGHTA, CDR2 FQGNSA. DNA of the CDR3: TGTGCCAGCAGCCCACGCCCGGGGGGAGAGACCCAGTACTTC. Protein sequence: CASSPRPGGETQYF.

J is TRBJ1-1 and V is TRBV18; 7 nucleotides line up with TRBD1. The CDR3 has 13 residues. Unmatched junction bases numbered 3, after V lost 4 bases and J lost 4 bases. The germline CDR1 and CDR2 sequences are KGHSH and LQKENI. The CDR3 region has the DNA TGTGCCAGCTCACTCTCAGGGGGCACTGAAGCTTTCTTT. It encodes CASSLSGGTEAFF.

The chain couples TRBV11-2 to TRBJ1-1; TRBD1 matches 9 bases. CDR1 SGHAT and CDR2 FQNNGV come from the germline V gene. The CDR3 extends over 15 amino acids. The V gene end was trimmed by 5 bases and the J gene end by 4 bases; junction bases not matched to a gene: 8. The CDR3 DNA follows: TGTGCCAGCAGCGCACAACAGGGGGCACTCACTGAAGCTTTCTTT. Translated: CASSAQQGALTEAFF.

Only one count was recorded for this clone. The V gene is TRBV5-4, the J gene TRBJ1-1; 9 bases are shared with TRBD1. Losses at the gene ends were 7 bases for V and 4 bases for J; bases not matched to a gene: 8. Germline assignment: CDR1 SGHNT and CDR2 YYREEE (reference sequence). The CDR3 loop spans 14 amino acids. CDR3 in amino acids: CASGDRAGSTEAFF. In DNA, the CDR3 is TGTGCCAGCGGGGACAGGGCGGGGAGCACTGAAGCTTTCTTT.

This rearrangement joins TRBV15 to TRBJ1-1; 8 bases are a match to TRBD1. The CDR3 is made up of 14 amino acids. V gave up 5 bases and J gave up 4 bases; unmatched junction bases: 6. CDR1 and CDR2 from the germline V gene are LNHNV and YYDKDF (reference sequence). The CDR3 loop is CATSWTGYGTEAFF. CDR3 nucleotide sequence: TGTGCCACCAGCTGGACAGGGTATGGCACTGAAGCTTTCTTT.

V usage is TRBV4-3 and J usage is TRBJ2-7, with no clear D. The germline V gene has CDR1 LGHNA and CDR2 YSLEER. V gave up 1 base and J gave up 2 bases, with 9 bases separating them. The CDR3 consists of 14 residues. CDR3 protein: CASSQAVRTYEQYF. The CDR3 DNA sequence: TGCGCCAGCAGCCAAGCCGTCAGAACCTACGAGCAGTACTTC.

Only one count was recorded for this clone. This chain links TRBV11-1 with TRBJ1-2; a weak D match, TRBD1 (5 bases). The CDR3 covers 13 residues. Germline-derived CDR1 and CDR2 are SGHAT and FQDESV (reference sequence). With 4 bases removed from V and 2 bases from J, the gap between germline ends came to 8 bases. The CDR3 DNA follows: TGTGCCAGCAGCTCTCAGGGAAACTATGGCTACACCTTC. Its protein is CASSSQGNYGYTF.

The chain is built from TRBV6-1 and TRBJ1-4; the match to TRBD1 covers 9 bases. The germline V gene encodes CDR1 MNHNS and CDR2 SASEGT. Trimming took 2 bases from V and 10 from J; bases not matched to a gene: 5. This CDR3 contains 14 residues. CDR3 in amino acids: CASSEPGQGGKLFF. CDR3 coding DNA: TGTGCCAGCAGTGAACCGGGACAGGGTGGAAAACTGTTTTTT.

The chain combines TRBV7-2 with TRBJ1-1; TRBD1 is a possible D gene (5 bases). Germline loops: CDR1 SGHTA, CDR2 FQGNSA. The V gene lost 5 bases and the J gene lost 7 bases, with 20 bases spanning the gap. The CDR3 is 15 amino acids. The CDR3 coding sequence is TGTGCCAGCAGCCGCCGGCCTGGAGGGACGTATGAAGCTTTCTTT. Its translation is CASSRRPGGTYEAFF.

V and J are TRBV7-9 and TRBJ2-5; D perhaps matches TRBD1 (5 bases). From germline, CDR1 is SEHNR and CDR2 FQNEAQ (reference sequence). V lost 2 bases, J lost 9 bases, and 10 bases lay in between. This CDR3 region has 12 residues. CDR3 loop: CASSLPGWSQYF. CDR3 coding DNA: TGTGCCAGCAGCTTACCAGGGTGGTCCCAGTACTTC.